The subject of this entry is one TCR beta chain. Antigen: not known. Germline CDR1 reads MNHEY; CDR2 reads SMNVEV (reference sequence). Trimming removed 4 bases at V and 8 bases at J, with 20 bases between. The CDR3 spans 15 residues. The PCR used 60 Vbeta and 13 Jbeta primers. Here immunoSEQ multiplex PCR was the method, and the copy in TCRdb shows in-frame clones only, minus some. The sample shows roughly 100,000 clones, under 85% of them seen only once. This entry comes from a study of cytomegalovirus exposure and HLA in healthy donors. Study-level points and caveats: Most TCR beta V segments were productive about 90% or about 30% of the time in an earlier analysis.

The sequence derives from a man aged 30 to 39 in good health and CMV-seronegative. This chain uses TRBV27 with TRBJ1-2, with TRBD1 as a possible D gene (6 bases). The sequenced material came from PBMCs. The CDR3 loop is CASSSWAGESVGYTF. The DNA for the CDR3 is TGTGCCAGCAGTTCCTGGGCAGGGGAGTCGGTCGGCTACACCTTC.